The clone carrying this T cell receptor (beta chain) has a count of ten or more. Its target is not known. The V and J ends lost 6 bases and 1 base respectively, with 19 bases between them. The germline V gene has CDR1 SNHLY and CDR2 FYNNEI. The CDR3 spans 18 residues. TCRdb used MiXCR to reprocess the 5' RACE reads, holding one entry per CDR3 protein. The data hold roughly 440,000 distinct CDR3 sequences, with roughly 15% observed a single time. This sample was taken from a study of CD8 T cells in ankylosing spondylitis. Points from the study as a whole: A motif in TCR beta, a set of roughly eight highly homologous variants, appeared characteristic of ankylosing spondylitis blood.

The receptor comes from a male donor with ankylosing spondylitis. The specimen sequenced was blood, either unsorted or a sorted T cell fraction (not recorded which). This chain links TRBV2 with TRBJ2-6; D is possibly TRBD1 (6 bases). CDR3 bases: TGTGCCAGCAGCCCTACTCAGGGGATAGGTTCTGGGGCCAACGTCCTGACTTTC. Protein: CASSPTQGIGSGANVLTF.